The 10 T cell receptor beta chains below all came from one sample that was sequenced in a study of blood T cell repertoires in COVID-19. Method: immunoSEQ multiplex PCR; TCRdb's copy keeps in-frame clones and lacks some. The table lists about 250,000 clones, 82% of them singletons, with roughly 4.9% in the top ten. Sequenced material: peripheral blood. All receptors derive from an elderly woman with active or convalescent COVID-19.

This sequence joins TRBV12-1 and TRBJ2-7; whether TRBD2, the table's D call, matches the DNA was not checked. TRBV12-1 is reported as a pseudogene. The length of the CDR3 is 16 residues. The chain's CDR3 is CASSPCLWAEAYEQYF. The CDR3 region has the DNA TGTGCCAGCAGCCCTTGTCTTTGGGCGGAGGCCTACGAGCAGTACTTC.

The chain joins TRBV27 to TRBJ2-7; possibly TRBD2 for D (6 bases). Per germline, CDR1 MNHEY and CDR2 SMNVEV (reference sequence). There are 17 residues in the CDR3. V was shortened by 1 base and J by 4 bases, with 20 bases between the two germline ends. CDR3 coding DNA: TGTGCCAGCAGTTTATTTAGCGGTCCGACTATGGCTTACGAGCAGTACTTC. Encoded protein: CASSLFSGPTMAYEQYF.

V is TRBV5-1 and J is TRBJ2-1; 10 nucleotides line up with TRBD1. Germline V CDR1 and CDR2: SGHRS, YFSETQ. V lost 4 bases to trimming and J lost 4 bases; unmatched junction nucleotides: 5. The CDR3 is 15 residues long. The DNA for the CDR3 is TGCGCCAGCAGCCCGACAGGGGGCTCGTACAATGAGCAGTTCTTC. This encodes CASSPTGGSYNEQFF.

The chain links TRBV19 to TRBJ2-1; 8 bases are a match to TRBD1. The ends lost 6 bases at V and 7 bases at J; junction bases unmatched: 5. The CDR3 extends over 13 amino acids. Germline assignment: CDR1 LNHDA and CDR2 SQIVND (reference sequence). CDR3 protein: CASRGGQGNEQFF. CDR3 DNA sequence: TGTGCCAGTAGGGGAGGACAGGGTAATGAGCAGTTCTTC.

The rearrangement links TRBV15 to TRBJ1-1; the match to TRBD1 covers 10 bases. This CDR3 is 15 amino acids long. V gave up 6 bases and J gave up 4 bases; unmatched junction bases: 8. CDR1 LNHNV and CDR2 YYDKDF come from the germline V gene (reference sequence). CDR3 sequence (DNA): TGTGCCACCAGACCGTCAGGGACAGGGGCCACTGAAGCTTTCTTT. It translates to CATRPSGTGATEAFF.

V is TRBV21-1 and J is TRBJ2-1; TRBD2 is the table's D call, not checked against the DNA. TRBV21-1 is a pseudogene segment. The CDR3 covers 16 residues. The CDR3 bases are TGTGCCAGCAGCCGCTATAGGAGCGGGGACTACAATGAGCAGTTCTTC. This codes for CASSRYRSGDYNEQFF.

The chain couples TRBV6-6 to TRBJ1-1; 7 nucleotides agree with TRBD1. The V segment lost 6 bases and the J segment 0 bases; nucleotides outside the gene matches: 7. This CDR3 region has 15 residues. CDR1 is MNHNY, CDR2 SVGAGI, per germline (reference sequence). The DNA of the CDR3 is TGTGCCAGCAGGAAGGGGACAGCTATGAACACTGAAGCTTTCTTT. The encoded protein is CASRKGTAMNTEAFF.

The chain is built from TRBV7-9 and TRBJ2-2; a weak D match, TRBD2 (5 bases). Trimming shortened V by 3 bases and J by 6 bases, and 11 bases separated the two germline ends. Germline CDR1 and CDR2: SEHNR and FQNEAQ (reference sequence). The length of the CDR3 is 14 residues. The CDR3 bases are TGTGCCAGCAGCTTCTCCGGGGTCTCCGGGGAGCTGTTTTTT. This translates into CASSFSGVSGELFF.

This rearrangement joins TRBV7-2 to TRBJ2-3; D gene uncertain. Germline values: CDR1 SGHTA, CDR2 FQGNSA. CDR3 length equals 13 residues. V was shortened by 5 bases and J by 0 bases, with 6 bases between the two germline ends. CDR3 protein: CASSGQSTDTQYF. The CDR3 DNA follows: TGTGCCAGCAGCGGGCAAAGCACAGATACGCAGTATTTT.

This chain links TRBV21-1 with TRBJ1-6; TRBD1 was called by the table and not checked on the DNA. TRBV21-1 is deemed a pseudogene. The CDR3 length is 17 residues. The CDR3 bases are TGTGCCAGCAGCAAAGCGAGGGACAGGGCTTATAATTCACCCCTCCACTTT. This translates into CASSKARDRAYNSPLHF.